A single sample gave rise to the 12 T cell receptor beta chains below, sequenced in a study of monozygotic twins with inflammatory bowel disease. With the 5' RACE reads reprocessed, TCRdb shows one record per CDR3 protein and no DNA. The sample table sets out 330,000 or so distinct CDR3 sequences. Input material: blood. The receptors were sampled from a human donor with ulcerative colitis or Crohn's disease, or a healthy co-twin of an affected twin (not recorded which).

CDR3 sequence reads: CASRRQGYQPQHF. V usage is TRBV28 and J usage is TRBJ1-5; TCRdb calls TRBD1, which cannot be checked without DNA. Looked up from germline, CDR1 is MDHEN and CDR2 is SYDVKM. This CDR3 spans 13 amino acids.

This chain uses TRBV11-3 with TRBJ2-1. The germline gives CDR1 SGHNT, CDR2 YENEEA. This CDR3 is 15 amino acids long. The CDR3 here is CASSLGISSYNEQFF.

This sequence joins TRBV28 and TRBJ2-6; as DNA is missing, the TRBD1 call by TCRdb cannot be tested. The CDR3 loop spans 19 amino acids. Looked up from germline, CDR1 is MDHEN and CDR2 is SYDVKM. This chain's CDR3 is CASSSLHRGDLSGANVLTF.

The chain joins TRBV5-1 to TRBJ2-1; lacking DNA, the TRBD2 call made by TCRdb goes unchecked. Germline V gives CDR1 SGHRS, CDR2 YFSETQ. The CDR3 has 18 amino acids. CDR3 loop: CASSWAGLAGEPDNEQFF. Full variable domain (outside the CDR3, taken from reference TRBV5-1 and TRBJ2-1): KAGVTQTPRYLIKTRGQQVTLSCSPISGHRSVSWYQQTPGQGLQFLFEYFSETQRNKGNFPGRFSGRQFSNSRSEMNVSTLELGDSALYLCASSWAGLAGEPDNEQFFGPGTRLTVL.

The chain joins TRBV19 to TRBJ2-7; TCRdb indicates TRBD1, and absent DNA this call remains unverified. CDR1 and CDR2 (germline): LNHDA, SQIVND (reference sequence). This CDR3 contains 15 residues. The CDR3 region is CASIAPGDGPYEQYF.

The chain is built from TRBV20-1 and TRBJ2-7; the D gene TCRdb calls, TRBD1, cannot be checked with no DNA. Germline values: CDR1 DFQATT, CDR2 SNEGSKA (reference sequence). The CDR3 contains 13 residues. The CDR3 sequence: CSATGGSSYEQYF.

The chain links TRBV12-5 to TRBJ2-6; TCRdb lists TRBD1, though no DNA is available to test this call. CDR3 size: 20 residues. CDR1 LGHNT and CDR2 FRNRAP come from the germline V gene. CDR3: CASGDRRTTGPLDGANVLTF.

This chain joins TRBV7-6 and TRBJ1-1. Germline lookup yields CDR1 SGHVS and CDR2 FNYEAQ. This CDR3 has 15 amino acids. CDR3 residues: CASSLGGLGDTEAFF. Filled out from reference TRBV7-6 and TRBJ1-1, the complete variable domain reads GAGVSQSPRYKVTKRGQDVALRCDPISGHVSLYWYRQALGQGPEFLTYFNYEAQQDKSGLPNDRFSAERPEGSISTLTIQRTEQRDSAMYRCASSLGGLGDTEAFFGQGTRLTVV.

The J gene is TRBJ2-1, the V gene TRBV5-1. CDR1 and CDR2 from the germline V gene are SGHRS and YFSETQ. The CDR3 covers 11 residues. The CDR3 here is CASTWVNEQFF.

This rearrangement joins TRBV7-2 to TRBJ2-1; the TRBD1 assignment by TCRdb is unverifiable without DNA. Germline V gives CDR1 SGHTA, CDR2 FQGNSA. The CDR3 is 13 amino acids. CDR3 region: CASSLERGNEQFF.

The J gene is TRBJ2-1, the V gene TRBV3-1; TCRdb proposes TRBD2, but this gene call is untestable without DNA. Looked up from germline, CDR1 is LGHDT and CDR2 is YNNKEL (reference sequence). CDR3 length equals 18 residues. CDR3 amino acids: CASSQGLLAGGPKREQFF.

The genes are TRBV6-1 and TRBJ1-2; TCRdb's D call, TRBD1, is unchecked because there is no DNA. CDR1 is MNHNS, CDR2 SASEGT, per germline. The CDR3 has 17 residues. CDR3 sequence reads: CATRPLPGPENSGGYTF.